This T cell receptor beta chain was found in a study of identical twins. Whole-study results and caveats: Partial confounding of zero-insertion analyses by invariant MAIT and iNKT cells was possible.

No donor was unhealthy or non-Caucasian. One entry per CDR3 protein results from TCRdb running MiXCR on the 5' RACE reads. The table lists about 430,000 distinct CDR3 sequences, around 18% of them singletons. There are 14 residues in the CDR3. Losses at the gene ends were 4 bases for V and 7 bases for J; bases not matched to a gene: 8. CDR1 is SGHAT and CDR2 is FQNNGV in the germline V gene. This clonotype has ten or more counts. Its antigen is undetermined. The J gene is TRBJ2-7, the V gene TRBV11-2; TRBD2 aligns across 9 bases. The sequence was collected from a man aged 50-60 years in good health. Sequenced: naive T cells sorted from blood. This chain's CDR3 is CASSSVSGGLEQYF. The DNA for the CDR3 is TGTGCCAGCAGCTCCGTGAGCGGGGGGTTAGAGCAGTACTTC.